A single sample gave rise to the 21 T cell receptor beta chains below, sequenced in a study of T cell changes during pregnancy in multiple sclerosis. The repertoire was sequenced with immunoSEQ multiplex PCR; TCRdb's copy has only in-frame clones and lacks some. The sample has 35,000 to 45,000 clones, roughly nine tenths seen once. Sample: CD4+ T cells from peripheral blood mononuclear cells, taken after pregnancy. The source is a female donor with multiple sclerosis, enrolled in a pregnancy study.

This clone was found once. The genes are TRBV7-8 and TRBJ1-5, with D maybe TRBD1 (5 bases). The germline V gene encodes CDR1 SGHVS and CDR2 FQNEAQ. The CDR3 spans 16 residues. V lost 2 bases and J lost 1, with 12 bases in between. CDR3 nucleotides: TGTGCCAGCAGCTTAATTGGGGGGACGAGCAATCAGCCCCAGCATTTT. Encoded protein: CASSLIGGTSNQPQHF.

The chain recombines TRBV5-1 with TRBJ2-1, with TRBD2 identical over 9 bases. V shed 2 bases and J 0 bases; nucleotides not matched to a gene: 21. CDR1 SGHRS and CDR2 YFSETQ come from the germline V gene. This CDR3 comprises 22 residues. The CDR3 protein is CASSFNPGISGGPKSSYNEQFF. CDR3 bases: TGCGCCAGCAGCTTCAACCCAGGGATTAGCGGGGGCCCGAAAAGCTCCTACAATGAGCAGTTCTTC.

This chain links TRBV27 with TRBJ1-1; perhaps TRBD1 as D (5 bases). Trimming removed 3 bases at V and 4 bases at J, with 12 bases between. This CDR3 region has 14 residues. Germline V gene lookup returns CDR1 MNHEY and CDR2 SMNVEV (reference sequence). The CDR3: CASSFRGSSTEAFF. Written as DNA, the CDR3 is TGTGCCAGCAGTTTTAGGGGATCGAGCACTGAAGCTTTCTTT.

This clone came up a few times. This chain joins TRBV5-4 and TRBJ1-3; D gene unclear. The germline V and J ends were trimmed by 4 bases and 0 bases, with 11 bases remaining between them. The CDR3 runs 15 residues. Germline lookup yields CDR1 SGHNT and CDR2 YYREEE (reference sequence). In DNA form, the CDR3 reads TGTGCCAGCAGCCCTAGTTACCTCTCTGGAAACACCATATATTTT. Residues: CASSPSYLSGNTIYF.

This chain joins TRBV5-4 and TRBJ2-2, with a weak D call TRBD2 (6 bases). CDR1 SGHNT and CDR2 YYREEE come from the germline V gene (reference sequence). V was cut by 0 bases and J by 6 bases, with 6 bases left in between. This CDR3 spans 13 amino acids. The CDR3 here is CASSLGLAGELFF. The CDR3, as DNA: TGTGCCAGCAGCTTGGGACTAGCCGGGGAGCTGTTTTTT.

The chain uses TRBV5-5 and TRBJ1-2; D possibly corresponds to TRBD1 (6 bases). Between the trimmed V and J ends, which lost 6 bases and 4 bases, there was a span of 10 bases. This CDR3 is built from 12 residues. CDR1 SGHKS and CDR2 YYEKEE come from the germline V gene (reference sequence). The CDR3 protein is CASKQGSYGYTF. DNA for the CDR3: TGTGCCAGCAAACAGGGTAGCTATGGCTACACCTTC.

This sequence joins TRBV5-6 and TRBJ2-1, with no clear D. V lost 2 bases to trimming and J lost 6 bases, with 9 bases between them. Germline CDR1 and CDR2: SGHDT and YYEEEE. This CDR3 spans 13 amino acids. The CDR3: CASSFRRSNEQFF. The CDR3, as DNA: TGTGCCAGCAGCTTCCGTCGGTCCAATGAGCAGTTCTTC.

The chain joins TRBV4-1 to TRBJ1-4; D possibly corresponds to TRBD1 (6 bases). This CDR3 spans 17 amino acids. Germline CDR1 reads MGHRA; CDR2 reads YSYEKL. V lost 0 bases and J 2 bases, leaving 13 bases between the germline ends. This CDR3 reads CASSQEWQGWTNEKLFF. Here the CDR3 DNA reads TGCGCCAGCAGCCAAGAGTGGCAGGGGTGGACTAATGAAAAACTGTTTTTT.

This chain links TRBV11-3 with TRBJ2-3, with D tentatively TRBD2 (5 bases). This CDR3 is built from 14 residues. Germline CDR1 and CDR2: SGHNT and YENEEA. V was clipped by 6 bases and J by 2 bases, with 12 bases between them. The CDR3 sequence: CASSRGPHTDTQYF. In nucleotides, the CDR3 is TGTGCCAGCAGTCGAGGGCCCCACACAGATACGCAGTATTTT.

In its sample, this clone was seen once. The chain joins TRBV5-5 to TRBJ1-1; no clear D. Germline V gene data show CDR1 as SGHKS and CDR2 as YYEKEE (reference sequence). Trimming stripped 0 bases from V and 0 bases from J, with 3 bases between. The CDR3 runs to 13 residues. In DNA form, the CDR3 reads TGTGCCAGCAGCTTGGTCGTGAACACTGAAGCTTTCTTT. Its protein is CASSLVVNTEAFF. The complete variable domain, with remaining parts taken from reference TRBV5-5 and TRBJ1-1, reads DAGVTQSPTHLIKTRGQQVTLRCSPISGHKSVSWYQQVLGQGPQFIFQYYEKEERGRGNFPDRFSARQFPNYSSELNVNALLLGDSALYLCASSLVVNTEAFFGQGTRLTVV.

The chain joins TRBV7-9 to TRBJ1-6, with 9 nucleotides matching TRBD1. V lost 1 base to trimming and J lost 7 bases; unmatched junction nucleotides: 5. The CDR3 extends over 16 amino acids. The germline V gene encodes CDR1 SEHNR and CDR2 FQNEAQ (reference sequence). The CDR3 DNA reads as TGTGCCAGCAGCTTAGTAGGGACAGGGAACAATTCACCCCTCCACTTT. Translation: CASSLVGTGNNSPLHF.

The chain employs TRBV30 and TRBJ2-1; 12 bases line up with TRBD2. J was trimmed by 2 bases and V by 5 bases; bases with no gene match: 4. The germline V gene encodes CDR1 GTSNPN and CDR2 SVGIG (reference sequence). The CDR3 covers 15 residues. The CDR3 DNA follows: TGTGCCTGGGCTCTAGCGGGGGGGCCCTACAATGAGCAGTTCTTC. Translation: CAWALAGGPYNEQFF.

The V call is TRBV5-4, the J call TRBJ1-1; possibly TRBD1 for D (5 bases). The V end was cut by 1 base, the J end by 4 bases, with 8 bases between. CDR3 length equals 13 residues. The germline V gene encodes CDR1 SGHNT and CDR2 YYREEE (reference sequence). The CDR3 DNA sequence: TGTGCCAGCAGCTTGTGGGGGGGCACTGAAGCTTTCTTT. Translation: CASSLWGGTEAFF.

The CDR3 protein is CASSSPLRGYGYTF. The CDR3, as DNA: TGTGCCAGCAGTTCCCCTCTCCGGGGGTATGGCTACACCTTC. V is TRBV27 and J is TRBJ1-2; weak D call: TRBD1 (5 bases). The germline gives CDR1 MNHEY, CDR2 SMNVEV (reference sequence). Deletions cut 4 bases from V and 5 bases from J, with 14 bases between. The CDR3 is made up of 14 amino acids.

The J gene is TRBJ2-1, the V gene TRBV6-5; D gene ambiguous. The germline gives CDR1 MNHEY, CDR2 SVGAGI. V lost 3 bases and J lost 3, with 15 bases in between. This CDR3 is built from 16 residues. The DNA of the CDR3 is TGTGCCAGCAGTTATCATTACGCCGCTAGCTACAATGAGCAGTTCTTC. Its protein is CASSYHYAASYNEQFF.

In its sample, this clone was seen once. This rearrangement joins TRBV29-1 to TRBJ1-1; possible D gene TRBD1, 5 bases. This CDR3 spans 13 amino acids. The V gene lost 6 bases and the J gene lost 4 bases, with 15 bases spanning the gap. Germline values: CDR1 SQVTM, CDR2 ANQGSEA. The DNA for the CDR3 is TGCAGCGTCGCTTGGGGGGGAGGCACTGAAGCTTTCTTT. It specifies CSVAWGGGTEAFF.

This chain links TRBV12-5 with TRBJ2-5, with TRBD2 matching 7 bases. This CDR3 contains 13 residues. V gave up 7 bases and J gave up 1 base; unmatched junction bases: 3. Germline values: CDR1 LGHNT, CDR2 FRNRAP. The CDR3 nucleotides read TGTGCTAGTGAGGGAGGGGCCCAAGAGACCCAGTACTTC. Translated: CASEGGAQETQYF.

This chain joins TRBV2 and TRBJ2-1, with 10 bases lining up with TRBD2. V shed 4 bases, J shed 8 bases, and the junction held 8 bases outside the gene matches. CDR1 SNHLY and CDR2 FYNNEI come from the germline V gene. This CDR3 comprises 15 residues. CDR3 loop: CASSVVPSGGDEQFF. The CDR3 DNA follows: TGTGCCAGCAGTGTCGTGCCTAGCGGGGGCGATGAGCAGTTCTTC.

The J gene is TRBJ1-1, the V gene TRBV4-2, with a weak D call TRBD1 (5 bases). CDR3 size: 15 residues. V was clipped by 1 base and J by 6 bases, with 15 bases between them. CDR1 is LGHNA and CDR2 is YNFKEQ in the germline V gene. The CDR3, as DNA: TGTGCCAGCAGCCAAGTCGTTTTAAAGGGGCCTGAAGCTTTCTTT. As protein: CASSQVVLKGPEAFF.

The chain carries TRBV18 and TRBJ1-2; D is possibly TRBD1 (6 bases). V lost 4 bases, J lost 8 bases, and 17 bases lay in between. Germline V gene data show CDR1 as KGHSH and CDR2 as LQKENI. CDR3 length: 14 amino acids. CDR3 bases: TGTGCCAGCTCACAGTCGACAGGTCAGAGGGGCTACACCTTC. Translating it yields CASSQSTGQRGYTF.

The V call is TRBV7-9, the J call TRBJ2-1; D might be TRBD2 (6 bases). CDR1 is SEHNR, CDR2 FQNEAQ, per germline (reference sequence). The CDR3 is made up of 14 amino acids. V was trimmed by 4 bases and J by 6 bases, leaving 13 bases between them. The CDR3 coding sequence is TGTGCCAGCAGCTCGGCGGGAAGCATCAATGAGCAGTTCTTC. It translates to CASSSAGSINEQFF. The full variable domain, rest sourced from reference TRBV7-9 and TRBJ2-1, is DTGVSQNPRHKITKRGQNVTFRCDPISEHNRLYWYRQTLGQGPEFLTYFQNEAQLEKSRLLSDRFSAERPKGSFSTLEIQRTEQGDSAMYLCASSSAGSINEQFFGPGTRLTVL.